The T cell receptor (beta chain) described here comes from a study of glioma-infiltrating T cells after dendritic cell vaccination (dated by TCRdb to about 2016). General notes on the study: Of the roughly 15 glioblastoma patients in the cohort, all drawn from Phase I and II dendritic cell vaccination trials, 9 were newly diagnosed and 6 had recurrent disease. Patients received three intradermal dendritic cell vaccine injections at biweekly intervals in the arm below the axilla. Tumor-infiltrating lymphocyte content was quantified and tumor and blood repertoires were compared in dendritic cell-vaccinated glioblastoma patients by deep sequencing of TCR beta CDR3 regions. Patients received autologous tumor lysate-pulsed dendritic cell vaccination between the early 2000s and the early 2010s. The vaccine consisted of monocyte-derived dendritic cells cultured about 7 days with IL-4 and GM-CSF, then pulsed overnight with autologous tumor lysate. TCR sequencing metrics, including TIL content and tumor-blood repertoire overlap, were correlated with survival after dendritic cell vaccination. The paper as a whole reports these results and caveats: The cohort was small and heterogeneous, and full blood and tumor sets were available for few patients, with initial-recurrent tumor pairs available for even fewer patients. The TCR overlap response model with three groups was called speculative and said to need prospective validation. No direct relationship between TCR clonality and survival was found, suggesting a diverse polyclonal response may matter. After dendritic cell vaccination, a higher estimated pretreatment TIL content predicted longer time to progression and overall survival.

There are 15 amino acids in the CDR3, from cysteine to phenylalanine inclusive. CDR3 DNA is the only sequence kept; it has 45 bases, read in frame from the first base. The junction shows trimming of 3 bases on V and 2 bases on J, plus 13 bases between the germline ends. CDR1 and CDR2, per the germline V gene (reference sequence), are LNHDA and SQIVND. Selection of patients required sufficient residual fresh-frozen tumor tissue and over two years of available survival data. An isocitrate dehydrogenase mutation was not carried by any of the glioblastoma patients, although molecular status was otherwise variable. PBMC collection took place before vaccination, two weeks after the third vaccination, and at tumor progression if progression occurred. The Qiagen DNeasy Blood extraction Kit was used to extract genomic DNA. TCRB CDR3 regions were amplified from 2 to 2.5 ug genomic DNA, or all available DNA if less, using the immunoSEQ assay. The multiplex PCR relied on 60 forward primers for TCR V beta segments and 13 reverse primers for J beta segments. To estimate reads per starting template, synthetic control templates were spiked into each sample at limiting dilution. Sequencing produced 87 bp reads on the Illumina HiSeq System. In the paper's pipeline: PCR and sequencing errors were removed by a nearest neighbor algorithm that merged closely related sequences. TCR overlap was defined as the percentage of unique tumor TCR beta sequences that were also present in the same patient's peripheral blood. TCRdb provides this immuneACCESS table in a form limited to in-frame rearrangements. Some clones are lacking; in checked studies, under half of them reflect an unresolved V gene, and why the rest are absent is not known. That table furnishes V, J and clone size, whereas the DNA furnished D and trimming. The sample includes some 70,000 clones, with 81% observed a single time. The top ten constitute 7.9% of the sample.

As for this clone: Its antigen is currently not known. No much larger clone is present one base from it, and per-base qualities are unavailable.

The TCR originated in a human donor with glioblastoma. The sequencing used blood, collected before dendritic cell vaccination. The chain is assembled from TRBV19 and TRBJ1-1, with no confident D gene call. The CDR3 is CASSIMGGINTEAFF. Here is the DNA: TGTGCCAGTAGTATCATGGGCGGGATTAACACTGAAGCTTTCTTT.